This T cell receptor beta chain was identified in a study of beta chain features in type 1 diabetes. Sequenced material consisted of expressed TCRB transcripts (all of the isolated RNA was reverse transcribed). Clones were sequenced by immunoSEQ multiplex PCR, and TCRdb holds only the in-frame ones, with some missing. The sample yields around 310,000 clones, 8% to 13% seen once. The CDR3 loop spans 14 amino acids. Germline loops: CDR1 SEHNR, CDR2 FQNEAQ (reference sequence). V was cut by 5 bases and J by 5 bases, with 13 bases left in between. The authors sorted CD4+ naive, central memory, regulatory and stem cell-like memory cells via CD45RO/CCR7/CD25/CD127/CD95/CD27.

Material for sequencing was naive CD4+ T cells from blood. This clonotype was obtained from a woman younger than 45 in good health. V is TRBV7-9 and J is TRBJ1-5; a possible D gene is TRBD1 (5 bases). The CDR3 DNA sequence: TGTGCCAGCAGCCCGGACACTTTGTATCAGCCCCAGCATTTT. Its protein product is CASSPDTLYQPQHF.